One sample yielded the 12 T cell receptor beta chains listed below, sequenced in a study of cytomegalovirus exposure and HLA in healthy donors. Using immunoSEQ multiplex PCR, the repertoire was profiled, and TCRdb retains in-frame clones only, with some absent. The sample holds under 65,000 clones, approximately 95% seen once. Sequenced sample: PBMCs. The receptors come from a woman between 18 and 30 years old in good health and CMV-seropositive.

This clone was detected ten times or more. The chain carries TRBV6-5 and TRBJ1-1; D unclear. The CDR3 covers 12 residues. From germline, CDR1 is MNHEY and CDR2 SVGAGI. V gave up 3 bases and J gave up 5 bases, with 7 bases separating them. CDR3 DNA sequence: TGTGCCAGCAGTTATGCGGGTACTGAAGCTTTCTTT. Encoded protein: CASSYAGTEAFF.

V and J are TRBV4-1 and TRBJ1-2, with a possible D match to TRBD1 (5 bases). The germline V gene has CDR1 MGHRA and CDR2 YSYEKL. V lost 10 bases and J 6 bases, leaving 24 bases between the germline ends. The CDR3 totals 15 residues. CDR3 residues: CATTGVAGIRNGYTF. Here the CDR3 DNA reads TGCGCCACCACGGGGGTGGCAGGAATTAGGAATGGCTACACCTTC.

The V gene is TRBV9, the J gene TRBJ1-2; 7 nucleotides match TRBD1. The V and J ends lost 3 bases and 4 bases, in that order; junction bases with no gene match: 6. From germline, CDR1 is SGDLS and CDR2 YYNGEE. This CDR3 is 14 amino acids long. The CDR3 nucleotides are TGTGCCAGCAGCGGGTCAGACAGGGCCTATGGCTACACCTTC. Protein: CASSGSDRAYGYTF.

V and J are TRBV2 and TRBJ1-5, with D possibly matching TRBD1 (6 bases). This CDR3 is 20 amino acids long. The V end was cut by 1 base, the J end by 3 bases, with 25 bases between. Per germline, CDR1 SNHLY and CDR2 FYNNEI. This CDR3 is CASSEEDRALSPGNNQPQHF. In nucleotides, the CDR3 is TGTGCCAGCAGTGAAGAGGACAGAGCTTTATCCCCCGGGAACAATCAGCCCCAGCATTTT.

The chain combines TRBV27 with TRBJ1-2; D perhaps matches TRBD1 (6 bases). This CDR3 has 13 amino acids. Germline V gene sequence: CDR1 MNHEY, CDR2 SMNVEV (reference sequence). V lost 4 bases, J lost 6 bases, and 12 bases lay in between. The CDR3 here is CASSWYRGNGYTF. The CDR3 DNA is TGTGCCAGCAGTTGGTATAGGGGGAATGGCTACACCTTC.

V is TRBV14 and J is TRBJ2-3; possible D gene TRBD2, 6 bases. The CDR3 has 17 residues. Trimming removed 2 bases at V and 1 base at J, with 16 bases between. The germline CDR1 and CDR2 sequences are SGHDN and FVKESK. CDR3 DNA: TGTGCCAGCAGCCAAACGTGGGGGGTCCAAGGCACAGATACGCAGTATTTT. It specifies CASSQTWGVQGTDTQYF.

V gene TRBV9 combines with J gene TRBJ1-2; 7 bases line up with TRBD1. The CDR3 consists of 12 residues. Per germline, CDR1 SGDLS and CDR2 YYNGEE. The V and J ends lost 3 bases and 5 bases, in that order; junction bases with no gene match: 1. CDR3 residues: CASSGDRYGYTF. CDR3 in DNA: TGTGCCAGCAGCGGGGACAGATATGGCTACACCTTC.

This clone was recorded once. The rearrangement links TRBV5-1 to TRBJ2-5, with TRBD2 matching 10 bases. V was clipped by 4 bases and J by 5 bases; unmatched bases: 5. CDR3 length equals 14 residues. Germline CDR1 is SGHRS and CDR2 is YFSETQ. This CDR3 reads CASSKSGGDETQYF. The CDR3 nucleotides are TGCGCCAGCAGCAAAAGCGGGGGGGATGAGACCCAGTACTTC.

The chain recombines TRBV7-2 with TRBJ2-7, with 8 bases fitting TRBD1. V lost 5 bases and J lost 3; bases outside the gene matches: 9. The CDR3 runs to 15 residues. In germline, CDR1 is SGHTA, CDR2 FQGNSA. CDR3 loop: CASSKTGGDDYEQYF. The CDR3 DNA is TGTGCCAGCAGCAAAACAGGGGGTGACGACTACGAGCAGTACTTC.

V and J are TRBV11-2 and TRBJ1-1; perhaps TRBD1 as D (6 bases). The CDR3 loop spans 14 amino acids. The V gene's germline CDR1 is SGHAT and CDR2 FQNNGV. V lost 5 bases, J lost 4 bases, and 14 bases lay in between. The CDR3, as DNA: TGTGCCAGCAGCCCACAGCCAGGGGTCACTGAAGCTTTCTTT. Residues: CASSPQPGVTEAFF. Complete variable domain (other parts from reference TRBV11-2 and TRBJ1-1): EAGVAQSPRYKIIEKRQSVAFWCNPISGHATLYWYQQILGQGPKLLIQFQNNGVVDDSQLPKDRFSAERLKGVDSTLKIQPAKLEDSAVYLCASSPQPGVTEAFFGQGTRLTVV.

The chain couples TRBV6-6 to TRBJ2-7, with D possibly TRBD1 on 6 matching bases. CDR3 length: 16 amino acids. V lost 5 bases and J lost 0, with 17 bases in between. Germline-derived CDR1 and CDR2 are MNHNY and SVGAGI (reference sequence). Written as DNA, the CDR3 is TGTGCCAGCAGTACACACAGGGACATAAGCTCCTACGAGCAGTACTTC. Encoded protein: CASSTHRDISSYEQYF.

V gene TRBV7-9 combines with J gene TRBJ2-1; the D is unclear. Trimming pared 2 bases from V and 7 bases from J, leaving 18 bases between. The length of the CDR3 is 16 residues. CDR1 is SEHNR, CDR2 FQNEAQ, per germline (reference sequence). Here the CDR3 reads CASSLTGDETLNEQFF. Here the CDR3 DNA reads TGTGCCAGCAGCTTAACCGGAGACGAAACCCTAAATGAGCAGTTCTTC.